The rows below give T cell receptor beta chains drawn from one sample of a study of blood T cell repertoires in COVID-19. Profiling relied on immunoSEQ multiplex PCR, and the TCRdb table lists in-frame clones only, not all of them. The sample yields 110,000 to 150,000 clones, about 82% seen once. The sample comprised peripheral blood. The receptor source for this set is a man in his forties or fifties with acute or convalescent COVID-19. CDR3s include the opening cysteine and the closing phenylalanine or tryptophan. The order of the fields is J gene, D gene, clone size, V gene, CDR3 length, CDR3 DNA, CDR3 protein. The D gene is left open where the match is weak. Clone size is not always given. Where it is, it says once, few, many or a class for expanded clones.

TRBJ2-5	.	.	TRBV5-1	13	TGCGCCAGCAGCGTACTACCACAAGAGACCCAGTACTTC	CASSVLPQETQYF
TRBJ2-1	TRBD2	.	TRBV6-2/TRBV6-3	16	TGTGCCAGCAGTTACATTAGCGGGAGGGCCTACAATGAGCAGTTCTTC	CASSYISGRAYNEQFF
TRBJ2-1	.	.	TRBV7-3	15	TGTGCCAGCAGCCCCCGCTCGGGGTATTCAAATGAGCAGTTCTTC	CASSPRSGYSNEQFF
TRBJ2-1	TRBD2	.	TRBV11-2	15	TGTGCCAGCAGCCTTCTAGCGGGAGGACACAATGAGCAGTTCTTC	CASSLLAGGHNEQFF
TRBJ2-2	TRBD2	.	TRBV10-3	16	TGTGCCATCAGTGACCTCCTAGCGGGAGACACCGGGGAGCTGTTTTTT	CAISDLLAGDTGELFF
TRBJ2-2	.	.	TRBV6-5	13	TGTGCCAGCATCGACAAGAACACCGGGGAGCTGTTTTTT	CASIDKNTGELFF
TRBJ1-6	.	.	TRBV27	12	TGTGCCAGCAGTCTACCCCCAGGGGCCCTCCACTTT	CASSLPPGALHF
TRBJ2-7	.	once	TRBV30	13	TGTGCCTGGAGTCAATCCACAGGGCGCAAGCAGTACTTC	CAWSQSTGRKQYF
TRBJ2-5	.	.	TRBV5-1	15	TGCGCCAGCCTGGGGGGCCGGACAGGTGGAGAGACCCAGTACTTC	CASLGGRTGGETQYF
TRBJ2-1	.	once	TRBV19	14	TGTGCCAGTCGACGGGTCTCCTCGTCGGGTGAGCAGTTCTTC	CASRRVSSSGEQFF
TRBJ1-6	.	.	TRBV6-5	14	TGTGCCAGCAGTTACGGACAGCGCCTTTCACCCCTCCACTTT	CASSYGQRLSPLHF
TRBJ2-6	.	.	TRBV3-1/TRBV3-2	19	TGTGCCAGCAGCCAAGAAGTCGGGGGAACCCGCTCTGGGGCCAACGTCCTGACTTTC	CASSQEVGGTRSGANVLTF
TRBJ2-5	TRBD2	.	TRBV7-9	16	TGTGCCAGCAGCTTAGCAAGCGGGGGGGCCGGAGAGACCCAGTACTTC	CASSLASGGAGETQYF
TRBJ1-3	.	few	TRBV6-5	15	TGTGCCAGCAGACCACAGGGAACTTCTGGAAACACCATATATTTT	CASRPQGTSGNTIYF
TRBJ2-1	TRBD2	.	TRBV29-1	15	TGCAGCGTTAAACCCGGGACTAGTGGCCACAATGAGCAGTTCTTC	CSVKPGTSGHNEQFF
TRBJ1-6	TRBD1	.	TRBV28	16	TGTGCCAGCAGAACCGTCGGGACAGGGGGTGGTTCACCCCTCCACTTT	CASRTVGTGGGSPLHF
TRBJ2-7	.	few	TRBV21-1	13	TGTGCCAGCAGCGGGCCCCAAACCTACGAGCAGTACTTC	CASSGPQTYEQYF
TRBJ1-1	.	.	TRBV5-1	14	TGCGCCAGCAGTCATTACAGGGTGGACACTGAAGCTTTCTTT	CASSHYRVDTEAFF